The subject of this entry is one T cell receptor (beta chain). Sample time point: cycle 4 day 1 (C4D1), after 5 to 7 weeks of nivolumab. Brentuximab vedotin exposure varied among the patients, all of whom had relapsed after autologous stem cell transplantation. Profiling relied on immunoSEQ multiplex PCR, and the TCRdb table lists in-frame clones only, not all of them. This sample has 75,000 to 100,000 clones, with approximately 94% found just once. These data come from a study of PD-1 blockade in classical Hodgkin lymphoma. V gave up 6 bases and J gave up 2 bases; unmatched junction bases: 4. The CDR3 totals 14 residues. Germline CDR1 is MGHDK and CDR2 is SYGVNS.

The starting material was peripheral blood mononuclear cells (PBMCs), obtained before the fourth cycle of nivolumab. The origin of this receptor is a human donor with classical Hodgkin lymphoma. V and J are TRBV25-1 and TRBJ1-2; 9 bases align to TRBD1. The CDR3 coding sequence is TGTGCCAGCAGACAAACAGGGGGCAACTATGGCTACACCTTC. Encoded protein: CASRQTGGNYGYTF.